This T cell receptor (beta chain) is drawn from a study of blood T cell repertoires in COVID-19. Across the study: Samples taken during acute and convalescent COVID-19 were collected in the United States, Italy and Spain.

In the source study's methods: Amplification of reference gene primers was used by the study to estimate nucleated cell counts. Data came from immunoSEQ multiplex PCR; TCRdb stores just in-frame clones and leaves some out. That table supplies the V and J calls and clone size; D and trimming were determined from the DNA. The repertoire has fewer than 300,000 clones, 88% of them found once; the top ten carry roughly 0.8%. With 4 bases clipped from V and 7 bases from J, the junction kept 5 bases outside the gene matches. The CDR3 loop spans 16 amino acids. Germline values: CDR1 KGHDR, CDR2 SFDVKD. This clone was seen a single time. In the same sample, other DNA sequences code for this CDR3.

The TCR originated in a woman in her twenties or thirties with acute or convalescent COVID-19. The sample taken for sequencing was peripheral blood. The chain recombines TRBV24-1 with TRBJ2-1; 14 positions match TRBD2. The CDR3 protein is CATSDPGTSGSNEQFF. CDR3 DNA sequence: TGTGCCACCAGTGACCCCGGGACTAGCGGGAGTAATGAGCAGTTCTTC.